These 29 T cell receptor beta chains came from one sample sequenced in a study of OX40 agonist ivuxolimab in advanced cancers. Repertoires were generated with immunoSEQ multiplex PCR, while TCRdb's copy carries only in-frame clones and drops some. The sample lists 100,000 to 110,000 clones, around 90% occurring once. The sequenced sample was CD4+ or CD8+ T cells sorted from blood, obtained in a trial of the OX40 agonist ivuxolimab. All receptors derive from an adult with an advanced solid tumor such as melanoma, head and neck, liver or kidney cancer.

This clone is a singleton in its sample. The chain joins TRBV2 to TRBJ1-5; D gene uncertain. Germline V CDR1 and CDR2: SNHLY, FYNNEI. The length of the CDR3 is 14 residues. With 7 bases removed from V and 0 bases from J, the gap between germline ends came to 10 bases. CDR3 protein: CASNLQFSNQPQHF. CDR3 nucleotides: TGTGCCAGCAATCTACAGTTTAGCAATCAGCCCCAGCATTTT.

This sequence joins TRBV6-1 and TRBJ2-7; D possibly corresponds to TRBD1 (6 bases). Trimming took off 5 bases at V and 3 bases at J, with 11 bases between the two ends. The germline V gene has CDR1 MNHNS and CDR2 SASEGT. CDR3 length: 13 amino acids. The CDR3: CASSLTGFYEQYF. CDR3 DNA: TGTGCCAGCAGTTTAACAGGGTTCTACGAGCAGTACTTC.

V is TRBV7-2 and J is TRBJ2-1, with D tentatively TRBD1 or TRBD2 (6 bases each). The germline V gene has CDR1 SGHTA and CDR2 FQGNSA. This CDR3 comprises 16 residues. V was shortened by 5 bases and J by 6 bases, with 20 bases between the two germline ends. In DNA form, the CDR3 reads TGTGCCAGCAGCGGCCATGGGGGCGGGACTCTCAATGAGCAGTTCTTC. Its protein product is CASSGHGGGTLNEQFF.

The gene calls are TRBV19 and TRBJ2-7; TRBD2 aligns across 11 bases. Germline-derived CDR1 and CDR2 are LNHDA and SQIVND (reference sequence). The V and J ends lost 3 bases and 7 bases, in that order; junction bases with no gene match: 17. This CDR3 is 18 amino acids long. The CDR3 DNA is TGTGCCAGTAGTATCAGGGCTAGCGGGAGGCAGATTAGTCGAGAGCAGTACTTC. This encodes CASSIRASGRQISREQYF.

The V gene is TRBV5-1, the J gene TRBJ1-1; 7 nucleotides align to TRBD1. CDR3 length equals 16 residues. Germline trimming cut 2 bases from V and 1 base from J; bases unmatched to any gene: 8. Germline lookup yields CDR1 SGHRS and CDR2 YFSETQ. CDR3 bases: TGCGCCAGCAGCTTATCTGAAAGGACAGGGAACACTGAAGCTTTCTTT. Translating it yields CASSLSERTGNTEAFF.

A few counts support this clone. This rearrangement joins TRBV28 to TRBJ1-1, with D maybe TRBD1 (5 bases). Germline CDR1 MDHEN, CDR2 SYDVKM. This CDR3 spans 14 amino acids. V lost 7 bases and J 4 bases, leaving 16 bases between the germline ends. CDR3 protein: CASTGSNYGTEAFF. The CDR3 nucleotides are TGTGCCAGCACAGGGAGTAATTATGGCACTGAAGCTTTCTTT.

V usage is TRBV15 and J usage is TRBJ2-7; weak D call: TRBD1 (5 bases). Between the trimmed V and J ends, which lost 1 base and 8 bases, there was a span of 9 bases. CDR1 and CDR2 from the germline V gene are LNHNV and YYDKDF (reference sequence). The CDR3 consists of 12 residues. The CDR3 DNA follows: TGTGCCACCAGCAGAGCCTCAGGGAAGCAGTACTTC. Translated: CATSRASGKQYF.

This chain connects TRBV6-5 to TRBJ1-4; 8 positions agree with TRBD1. The CDR3 is made up of 15 amino acids. The germline V gene encodes CDR1 MNHEY and CDR2 SVGAGI. V gave up 6 bases and J gave up 0 bases; unmatched junction bases: 3. The CDR3 protein is CASSRQGSTNEKLFF. CDR3 nucleotides: TGTGCCAGCAGCCGACAGGGGTCAACTAATGAAAAACTGTTTTTT.

The chain uses TRBV7-6 and TRBJ1-4, with 8 nucleotides matching TRBD1. V lost 5 bases and J lost 0; bases outside the gene matches: 2. CDR3 size: 15 residues. CDR1 SGHVS and CDR2 FNYEAQ come from the germline V gene. The CDR3 sequence: CASSPGQATNEKLFF. For the CDR3, the DNA is TGTGCCAGCAGCCCGGGACAGGCAACTAATGAAAAACTGTTTTTT.

This chain connects TRBV29-1 to TRBJ2-3; D unclear. Deletions cut 3 bases from V and 2 bases from J, with 9 bases between. Germline V lookup: CDR1 SQVTM, CDR2 ANQGSEA. CDR3 length equals 13 residues. The CDR3 protein is CSVDGQFTDTQYF. The CDR3 DNA sequence: TGCAGCGTTGACGGTCAGTTCACAGATACGCAGTATTTT.

This chain connects TRBV9 to TRBJ2-1, with D possibly TRBD1 on 6 matching bases. Trimming pared 4 bases from V and 9 bases from J, leaving 20 bases between. The CDR3 is 15 residues long. CDR1 is SGDLS, CDR2 YYNGEE, per germline. The CDR3 spells CASSPRDIGAGEQFF. The CDR3 coding sequence is TGTGCCAGCAGCCCCCGGGACATTGGGGCCGGTGAGCAGTTCTTC.

The genes are TRBV12-5 and TRBJ2-7; 7 bases align to TRBD1. CDR1 is LGHNT, CDR2 FRNRAP, per germline. This CDR3 is built from 13 residues. The V and J ends lost 7 bases and 4 bases, in that order; junction bases with no gene match: 7. For the CDR3, the DNA is TGTGCTAGTGCCGCCGACAGGGATTACGAGCAGTACTTC. Protein: CASAADRDYEQYF.

This rearrangement joins TRBV19 to TRBJ1-2, with D possibly being TRBD1 (6 bases). CDR1 LNHDA and CDR2 SQIVND come from the germline V gene (reference sequence). Trimming left V 1 base short and J 4 bases short, with 10 bases between. The CDR3 is 14 residues long. The CDR3: CASSIGGAAYGYTF. CDR3 in DNA: TGTGCCAGTAGTATAGGGGGGGCGGCCTATGGCTACACCTTC.

The chain couples TRBV2 to TRBJ2-5; 7 nucleotides match TRBD2. Germline V gene lookup returns CDR1 SNHLY and CDR2 FYNNEI. The CDR3 is 14 amino acids. V shed 6 bases, J shed 2 bases, and the junction held 6 bases outside the gene matches. This CDR3 reads CASRTFSGQETQYF. The CDR3 DNA is TGTGCCAGCAGAACCTTTAGCGGGCAAGAGACCCAGTACTTC.

The V and J genes are TRBV7-9 and TRBJ1-3; the D is unclear. V dropped 2 bases and J dropped 0 bases, with 14 bases sitting between them. From germline, CDR1 is SEHNR and CDR2 FQNEAQ (reference sequence). This CDR3 has 17 amino acids. The DNA for the CDR3 is TGTGCCAGCAGCTTATCACAAATGGCTATCTCTGGAAACACCATATATTTT. Amino acids: CASSLSQMAISGNTIYF.

The table lists this clone with a count of one. The chain has TRBV28 and TRBJ2-7, with a tentative D call TRBD2 (5 bases). V was clipped by 2 bases and J by 6 bases, with 8 bases between them. There are 12 residues in the CDR3. Germline V CDR1 and CDR2: MDHEN, SYDVKM. The chain's CDR3 is CASSLKAAEQYF. The CDR3 DNA follows: TGTGCCAGCAGTTTAAAAGCGGCCGAGCAGTACTTC.

The chain is built from TRBV7-3 and TRBJ2-2, with 14 bases that match TRBD2. The CDR3 covers 20 residues. Germline loops: CDR1 SGHTA, CDR2 FQGTGA. Unmatched junction bases numbered 10, after V lost 4 bases and J lost 0 bases. Here the CDR3 reads CASSSIGGLAGVTNTGELFF. CDR3 nucleotides: TGTGCCAGCAGCTCAATAGGGGGACTAGCGGGAGTAACGAACACCGGGGAGCTGTTTTTT.

V and J are TRBV28 and TRBJ2-7, with D possibly matching TRBD2 (6 bases). The CDR3 consists of 14 residues. The germline V gene encodes CDR1 MDHEN and CDR2 SYDVKM. V was trimmed by 6 bases and J by 1 base, leaving 13 bases between them. CDR3 DNA sequence: TGTGCCAGCAGGTCCACGCGGGGATCCTACGAGCAGTACTTC. Residues: CASRSTRGSYEQYF. The full variable domain, its missing parts supplied by reference TRBV28 and TRBJ2-7, is DVKVTQSSRYLVKRTGEKVFLECVQDMDHENMFWYRQDPGLGLRLIYFSYDVKMKEKGDIPEGYSVSREKKERFSLILESASTNQTSMYLCASRSTRGSYEQYFGPGTRLTVT.

This chain uses TRBV27 with TRBJ1-2; D possibly corresponds to TRBD1 (6 bases). Germline CDR1 reads MNHEY; CDR2 reads SMNVEV (reference sequence). With 5 bases removed from V and 7 bases from J, the gap between germline ends came to 23 bases. The CDR3 contains 16 residues. The CDR3 DNA is TGTGCCAGCAGTCGTTGGTCACAGGGTGATTCGGTTGGCTACACCTTC. The encoded protein is CASSRWSQGDSVGYTF.

V usage is TRBV7-6 and J usage is TRBJ1-2; tentative D call: TRBD1 (6 bases). Germline V gene sequence: CDR1 SGHVS, CDR2 FNYEAQ. Trimming stripped 6 bases from V and 5 bases from J, with 22 bases between. The CDR3 contains 16 residues. Written as DNA, the CDR3 is TGTGCCAGCAGTTTTAATACCCCTGGACAGTCTTATGGCTACACCTTC. Translated, it gives CASSFNTPGQSYGYTF.

This clone appeared once. V usage is TRBV2 and J usage is TRBJ1-1, with a tentative D call TRBD1 (6 bases). CDR1 is SNHLY and CDR2 is FYNNEI in the germline V gene. Trimming stripped 5 bases from V and 5 bases from J, with 15 bases between. This CDR3 has 14 amino acids. CDR3 loop: CASSQGGDLTEAFF. The CDR3 bases are TGTGCCAGCAGTCAAGGGGGGGACCTGACTGAAGCTTTCTTT.

The chain links TRBV7-2 to TRBJ2-5, with 9 nucleotides matching TRBD1. J gave up 4 bases and V 1 base, and 7 bases lay outside the gene matches. The germline V gene encodes CDR1 SGHTA and CDR2 FQGNSA. This CDR3 has 16 residues. The DNA of the CDR3 is TGTGCCAGCAGCTTAGGGGCCGGGACAGGGCGAGAGACCCAGTACTTC. Its translation is CASSLGAGTGRETQYF.

This chain uses TRBV5-1 with TRBJ2-5; TRBD1 might be the D (5 bases). Germline CDR1 and CDR2: SGHRS and YFSETQ. The ends were cut back, 0 bases at V and 3 bases at J, with 9 bases in the middle. The CDR3 is made up of 14 amino acids. The CDR3 reads CASSLAVTEETQYF. The CDR3 coding sequence is TGCGCCAGCAGCTTGGCCGTGACAGAAGAGACCCAGTACTTC.

The rearrangement joins TRBV27 to TRBJ1-1; D not resolved. The CDR3 runs 13 residues. The germline V gene has CDR1 MNHEY and CDR2 SMNVEV (reference sequence). V was trimmed by 6 bases and J by 5 bases, leaving 13 bases between them. The CDR3 nucleotides read TGTGCCAGCAGCCCAACCCTGAGAACTGAAGCTTTCTTT. This codes for CASSPTLRTEAFF.

The DNA of the CDR3 is TGCGCCAGCAGCTTGGACGGGTTCACAGATACGCAGTATTTT. Translated, it gives CASSLDGFTDTQYF. The gene calls are TRBV5-1 and TRBJ2-3; D is unresolved. The germline gives CDR1 SGHRS, CDR2 YFSETQ. The V gene lost 0 bases and the J gene lost 2 bases, with 7 bases spanning the gap. CDR3 length: 14 amino acids.

This rearrangement joins TRBV5-4 to TRBJ1-2; D remains ambiguous. V was cut by 0 bases and J by 0 bases, with 6 bases left in between. CDR3 length equals 14 residues. The V gene's germline CDR1 is SGHNT and CDR2 YYREEE (reference sequence). The CDR3 is CASSLAGSNYGYTF. CDR3 sequence (DNA): TGTGCCAGCAGCTTGGCAGGTTCTAACTATGGCTACACCTTC.

The chain couples TRBV18 to TRBJ1-1; TRBD1 is a possible D gene (6 bases). The germline V gene encodes CDR1 KGHSH and CDR2 LQKENI. V gave up 4 bases and J gave up 1 base, with 13 bases separating them. The CDR3 is 15 residues long. In DNA form, the CDR3 reads TGTGCCAGCTCACTGTCCGGGACAAAGAACACTGAAGCTTTCTTT. It codes for CASSLSGTKNTEAFF.

This chain uses TRBV5-6 with TRBJ1-5; no firm D call. V lost 3 bases and J 9 bases, leaving 22 bases between the germline ends. CDR1 is SGHDT, CDR2 YYEEEE, per germline. The length of the CDR3 is 16 residues. This CDR3 is CASSSGSGLANGPQHF. CDR3 in DNA: TGTGCCAGCAGCTCCGGGTCGGGCCTCGCCAACGGGCCCCAGCATTTT.

There are a few counts of this clone. This chain uses TRBV5-8 with TRBJ1-5; no clear D gene. Per the germline V gene, CDR1 is SGHTS and CDR2 is YDEGEE. This CDR3 has 15 amino acids. V dropped 3 bases and J dropped 4 bases, with 14 bases sitting between them. The CDR3 DNA is TGTGCCAGCAGCTCTGGCCATCATCGTAATCAGCCCCAGCATTTT. Its translation: CASSSGHHRNQPQHF.